This entry is about one T cell receptor beta chain. Its target is not known. The sample originates from a study of response to subunit inactivated influenza vaccine. Findings and caveats of the study: Authors proposed each seasonal influenza vaccination draws in few new T cells.

Each CDR3 protein gets one entry after TCRdb re-called the RT-PCR reads with MiXCR. The sample includes about 520,000 distinct CDR3 sequences, roughly 7.9% of them seen just once. Looked up from germline, CDR1 is MNHNS and CDR2 is SASEGT. The CDR3 extends over 15 amino acids. With 3 bases removed from V and 2 bases from J, the gap between germline ends came to 13 bases. The TCR comes from a man between 50 and 69 years old who received an inactivated influenza vaccine. The sample here was PBMCs from blood, taken 23 months after vaccination. The chain recombines TRBV6-1 with TRBJ1-1; D not certain. The CDR3 DNA reads TGTGCCAGCAGTGACGGGGTCAGGTTAAACACTGAAGCTTTCTTT. This encodes CASSDGVRLNTEAFF.